A single sample gave rise to the 17 T cell receptor beta chains below, sequenced in a study of shared clonotypes between healthy human individuals. TCRdb's copy holds only in-frame clones and misses some; the assay was immunoSEQ multiplex PCR. The sample shows about 520,000 clones, roughly 95% of them seen only once. The sequencing input was naive CD4+ T cells sorted from blood. The subset is: CD45RA+ positively selected. The receptors come from a woman aged 30 to 39 in good health.

In DNA, the CDR3 is TGTGCCTGGAATGCGGGAGCGGGAGATACGCAGTATTTT. Protein: CAWNAGAGDTQYF. The chain joins TRBV30 to TRBJ2-3, with TRBD2 matching over 7 bases. The CDR3 has 13 amino acids. Per the germline V gene, CDR1 is GTSNPN and CDR2 is SVGIG (reference sequence). The junction had 6 bases not matched to a gene; V was cut back by 4 bases and J by 5 bases. The entire variable domain, with the rest obtained from reference TRBV30 and TRBJ2-3, is as follows: SQTIHQWPATLVQPVGSPLSLECTVEGTSNPNLYWYRQAAGRGLQLLFYSVGIGQISSEVPQNLSASRPQDRQFILSSKKLLLSDSGFYLCAWNAGAGDTQYFGPGTRLTVL.

This chain joins TRBV7-2 and TRBJ1-5, with no clear D. Germline V gene lookup returns CDR1 SGHTA and CDR2 FQGNSA. This CDR3 has 15 amino acids. V lost 2 bases to trimming and J lost 0 bases, with 8 bases between them. Here the CDR3 reads CASSLFSYSNQPQHF. The CDR3 coding sequence is TGTGCCAGCAGCTTATTCAGTTATAGCAATCAGCCCCAGCATTTT.

The chain joins TRBV28 to TRBJ2-7; D gene ambiguous. Germline CDR1 is MDHEN and CDR2 is SYDVKM. CDR3 length equals 13 residues. V lost 5 bases and J lost 3, with 11 bases in between. CDR3 in DNA: TGTGCCAGCAGTCCCTACTGGGTCTACGAGCAGTACTTC. Encoded protein: CASSPYWVYEQYF. The full variable domain, with the rest looked up from reference TRBV28 and TRBJ2-7, is DVKVTQSSRYLVKRTGEKVFLECVQDMDHENMFWYRQDPGLGLRLIYFSYDVKMKEKGDIPEGYSVSREKKERFSLILESASTNQTSMYLCASSPYWVYEQYFGPGTRLTVT.

The chain uses TRBV4-1 and TRBJ1-2, with D possibly matching TRBD1 (5 bases). CDR3 length equals 16 residues. CDR1 MGHRA and CDR2 YSYEKL come from the germline V gene. V was cut by 4 bases and J by 0 bases, with 15 bases left in between. CDR3: CASSRSNEGSNYGYTF. The CDR3, as DNA: TGCGCCAGCAGCCGATCGAATGAGGGGTCTAACTATGGCTACACCTTC.

The chain links TRBV28 to TRBJ2-5; 8 bases are a match to TRBD2. The closer fit of TRBJ2-7 to the DNA end suggests the J call may be wrong. The CDR3 runs 13 residues. Germline loops: CDR1 MDHEN, CDR2 SYDVKM. The CDR3 loop is CASSGTRTGEQYF. The CDR3 DNA follows: TGTGCCAGCTCCGGGACTAGAACGGGCGAGCAGTACTTC.

In its sample, this clone was seen once. The chain carries TRBV5-4 and TRBJ2-1; D remains ambiguous. The CDR3 covers 15 residues. The germline gives CDR1 SGHNT, CDR2 YYREEE (reference sequence). V lost 1 base and J lost 2, with 10 bases in between. The CDR3 DNA sequence: TGTGCCAGCAGCTTGTCTCTGACGCCCTACAATGAGCAGTTCTTC. This translates into CASSLSLTPYNEQFF.

The chain carries TRBV2 and TRBJ1-5; D is uncertain. The CDR3 consists of 14 residues. Looked up from germline, CDR1 is SNHLY and CDR2 is FYNNEI. Trimming removed 4 bases at V and 3 bases at J, with 10 bases between. CDR3 residues: CASSVEGSNQPQHF. Written as DNA, the CDR3 is TGTGCCAGCAGTGTTGAAGGCTCCAATCAGCCCCAGCATTTT.

The chain couples TRBV29-1 to TRBJ2-7; 10 bases line up with TRBD2. In germline, CDR1 is SQVTM, CDR2 ANQGSEA. The V gene end was trimmed by 3 bases and the J gene end by 2 bases; junction bases not matched to a gene: 10. The CDR3 has 16 amino acids. Here the CDR3 reads CSVEEGASGGTYEQYF. In DNA form, the CDR3 reads TGCAGCGTTGAGGAGGGGGCTAGCGGGGGAACCTACGAGCAGTACTTC.

On this clone itself: Other DNA sequences within the sample encode an identical CDR3. The V and J genes are TRBV6-6 and TRBJ2-7; unclear D gene. Deletions cut 5 bases from V and 0 bases from J, with 5 bases between. Per germline, CDR1 MNHNY and CDR2 SVGAGI (reference sequence). The length of the CDR3 is 12 residues. The CDR3 region is CASSPGSYEQYF. CDR3 coding DNA: TGTGCCAGCAGTCCAGGCTCCTACGAGCAGTACTTC.

This chain joins TRBV10-1 and TRBJ2-5; D unclear. The CDR3 has 13 amino acids. V lost 3 bases to trimming and J lost 5 bases, with 10 bases between them. From germline, CDR1 is WNHNN and CDR2 SYGVQD (reference sequence). The DNA of the CDR3 is TGCGCCAGCAGTGAAGGCGCAAGGGAGACCCAGTACTTC. Amino acids: CASSEGARETQYF.

The genes are TRBV27 and TRBJ2-3, with unresolved D. CDR3 length: 16 amino acids. Germline loops: CDR1 MNHEY, CDR2 SMNVEV (reference sequence). Deletions cut 7 bases from V and 0 bases from J, with 17 bases between. The CDR3 spells CASTSRQMTSTDTQYF. In DNA, the CDR3 is TGTGCCAGCACCTCCAGACAAATGACCAGCACAGATACGCAGTATTTT.

Here the CDR3 reads CASSLTGNQPQHF. As DNA, the CDR3 is TGTGCCAGCAGCTTAACCGGTAATCAGCCCCAGCATTTT. V usage is TRBV7-2 and J usage is TRBJ1-5; D unclear. The CDR3 runs to 13 residues. Per germline, CDR1 SGHTA and CDR2 FQGNSA. Deletions cut 2 bases from V and 4 bases from J, with 6 bases between.

The rearrangement uses TRBV5-1 and TRBJ1-5; 9 bases match TRBD1. With 7 bases clipped from V and 0 bases from J, the junction kept 8 bases outside the gene matches. The CDR3 is made up of 16 amino acids. CDR1 and CDR2 (germline): SGHRS, YFSETQ. CDR3 sequence (DNA): TGCGCCAGCCACCTCCGGGACAGGGTTAGCAATCAGCCCCAGCATTTT. Encoded protein: CASHLRDRVSNQPQHF.

J is TRBJ1-2 and V is TRBV25-1; D may be TRBD1 (5 bases). The ends were cut back, 3 bases at V and 8 bases at J, with 10 bases in the middle. The CDR3 has 12 residues. Germline V gene data show CDR1 as MGHDK and CDR2 as SYGVNS. The CDR3 nucleotides read TGTGCCAGCAGTGAGGGCAGGGTAGGCTACACCTTC. Amino acids: CASSEGRVGYTF.

The chain is built from TRBV28 and TRBJ2-3; 9 positions match TRBD1. The germline V gene has CDR1 MDHEN and CDR2 SYDVKM. The ends lost 4 bases at V and 5 bases at J; junction bases unmatched: 10. This CDR3 has 16 amino acids. This CDR3 is CASSYSGTGRRDTQYF. CDR3 in DNA: TGTGCCAGCAGTTACTCCGGGACAGGGCGCAGAGATACGCAGTATTTT.

The gene calls are TRBV9 and TRBJ1-1; 9 nucleotides match TRBD1. CDR1 and CDR2 from the germline V gene are SGDLS and YYNGEE. Trimming cost V 6 bases and J 4 bases; bases outside gene matches: 4. This CDR3 spans 13 amino acids. The CDR3 is CASTGTGSTEAFF. The CDR3 DNA is TGTGCCAGCACTGGGACAGGGAGCACTGAAGCTTTCTTT.

In its sample, this clone was seen once. The CDR3 DNA is TGTGCCAGCAGCAAGGGACCCCACAGGGGCTCCTACGAGCAGTACTTC. The encoded protein is CASSKGPHRGSYEQYF. J is TRBJ2-7 and V is TRBV21-1; TRBD1, the table's D call, was not compared with the DNA. TRBV21-1 is given as a pseudogene. The CDR3 is 16 residues long.